This T cell receptor (beta chain) was identified during a study of T cell responses to AZD1222 COVID-19 vaccine. The data were produced by immunoSEQ multiplex PCR, yet TCRdb's version contains in-frame clones alone and is incomplete. This sample yields about 130,000 clones, of which 90% are seen a single time; less than 4.5% belongs to the top ten. A word on this clone: Its antigen is unknown.

Study-wide results and limits: Repertoires were sampled only after the peak T cell response. Vaccine-associated CD4 TCRs ranged over spike, dominating at 160-218 and 743-854. Close to half of spike-specific TCRs reportedly recognize unmutated variant regions. Donors were mostly white British, more females; clonal diversity possibly underestimated.

The germline V gene has CDR1 LGHNA and CDR2 YNFKEQ. The CDR3 loop spans 14 amino acids. V lost 4 bases and J lost 4; bases outside the gene matches: 6. This clonotype originated in an adult in good health. V and J are TRBV4-2 and TRBJ2-7, with 8 nucleotides matching TRBD1. The material sequenced was peripheral blood, taken on day 0 of MenACWY control vaccination. The CDR3 reads CASSLNQGAYEQYF. The CDR3, as DNA: TGTGCCAGCAGCCTAAACCAGGGGGCGTACGAGCAGTACTTC.